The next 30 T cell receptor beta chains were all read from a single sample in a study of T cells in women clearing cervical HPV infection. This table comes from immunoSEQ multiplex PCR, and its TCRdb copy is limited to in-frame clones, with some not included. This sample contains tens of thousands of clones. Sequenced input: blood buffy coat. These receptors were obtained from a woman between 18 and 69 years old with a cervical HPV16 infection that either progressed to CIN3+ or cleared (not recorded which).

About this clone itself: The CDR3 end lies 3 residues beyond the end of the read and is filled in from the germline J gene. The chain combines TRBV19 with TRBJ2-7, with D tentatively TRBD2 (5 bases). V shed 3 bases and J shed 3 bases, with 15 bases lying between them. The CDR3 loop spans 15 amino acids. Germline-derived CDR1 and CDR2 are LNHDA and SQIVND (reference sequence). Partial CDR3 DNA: TGTGCCAGTAGTATCACCGGGGAACCTTACTACGAG. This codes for CASSITGEPYYE. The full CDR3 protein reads CASSITGEPYYEQYF.

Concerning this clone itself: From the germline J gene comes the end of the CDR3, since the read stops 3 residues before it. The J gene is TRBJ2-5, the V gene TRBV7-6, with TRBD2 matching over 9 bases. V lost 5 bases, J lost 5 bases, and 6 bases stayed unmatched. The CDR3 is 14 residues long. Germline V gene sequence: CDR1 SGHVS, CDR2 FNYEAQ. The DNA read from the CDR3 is TGTGCCAGCAGCCCCAGCGGGAGGAGGGAGACC. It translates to CASSPSGRRET. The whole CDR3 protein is CASSPSGRRETQYF.

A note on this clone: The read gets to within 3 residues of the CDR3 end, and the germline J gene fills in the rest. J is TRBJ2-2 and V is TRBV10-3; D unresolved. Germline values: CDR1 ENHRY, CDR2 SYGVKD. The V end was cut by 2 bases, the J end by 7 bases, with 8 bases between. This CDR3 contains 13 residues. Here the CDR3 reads CAISEPGNGELFF. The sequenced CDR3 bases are TGTGCCATCAGTGAGCCCGGTAACGGGGAG.

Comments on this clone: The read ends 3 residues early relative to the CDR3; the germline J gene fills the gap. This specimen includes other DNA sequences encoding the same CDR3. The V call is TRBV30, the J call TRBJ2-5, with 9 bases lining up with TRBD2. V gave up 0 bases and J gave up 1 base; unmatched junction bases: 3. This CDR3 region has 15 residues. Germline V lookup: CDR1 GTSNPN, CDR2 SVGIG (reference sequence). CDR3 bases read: TGTGCCTGGAGTGTACTAGCGGGTCGCCAAGAGACC. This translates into CAWSVLAGRQET. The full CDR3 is CAWSVLAGRQETQYF.

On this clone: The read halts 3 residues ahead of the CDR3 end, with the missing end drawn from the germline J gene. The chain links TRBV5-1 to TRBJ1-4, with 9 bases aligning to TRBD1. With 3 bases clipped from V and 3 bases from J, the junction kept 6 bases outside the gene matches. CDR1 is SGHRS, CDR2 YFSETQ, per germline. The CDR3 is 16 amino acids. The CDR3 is CASSSQGAQANEKLFF. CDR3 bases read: TGCGCCAGCAGCTCACAGGGGGCGCAGGCTAATGAAAAA. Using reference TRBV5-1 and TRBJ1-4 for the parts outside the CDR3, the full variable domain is KAGVTQTPRYLIKTRGQQVTLSCSPISGHRSVSWYQQTPGQGLQFLFEYFSETQRNKGNFPGRFSGRQFSNSRSEMNVSTLELGDSALYLCASSSQGAQANEKLFFGSGTQLSVL.

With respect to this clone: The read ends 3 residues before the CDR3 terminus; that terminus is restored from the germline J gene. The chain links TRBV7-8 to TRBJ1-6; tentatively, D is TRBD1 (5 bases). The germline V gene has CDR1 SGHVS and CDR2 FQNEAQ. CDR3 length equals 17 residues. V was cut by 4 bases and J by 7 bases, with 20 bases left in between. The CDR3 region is CASSSGSPGGLNSPLHF. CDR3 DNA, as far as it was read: TGTGCCAGCAGCTCGGGAAGCCCTGGGGGGTTGAATTCACCC.

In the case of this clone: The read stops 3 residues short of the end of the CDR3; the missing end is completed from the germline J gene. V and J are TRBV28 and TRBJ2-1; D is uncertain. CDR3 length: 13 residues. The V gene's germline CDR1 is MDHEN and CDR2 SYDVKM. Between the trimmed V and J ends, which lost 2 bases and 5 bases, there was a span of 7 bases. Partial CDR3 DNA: TGTGCCAGCAGTTTACCGCGGAACAATGAG. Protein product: CASSLPRNNE. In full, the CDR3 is CASSLPRNNEQFF.

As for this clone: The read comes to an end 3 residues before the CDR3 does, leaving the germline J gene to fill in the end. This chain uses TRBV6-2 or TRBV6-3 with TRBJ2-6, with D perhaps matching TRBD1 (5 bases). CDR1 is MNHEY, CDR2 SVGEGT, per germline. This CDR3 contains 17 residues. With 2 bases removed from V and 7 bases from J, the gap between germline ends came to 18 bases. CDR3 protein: CASSYARRVVGANVLTF. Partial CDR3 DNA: TGTGCCAGCAGTTACGCACGCAGGGTAGTTGGTGCCAACGTC.

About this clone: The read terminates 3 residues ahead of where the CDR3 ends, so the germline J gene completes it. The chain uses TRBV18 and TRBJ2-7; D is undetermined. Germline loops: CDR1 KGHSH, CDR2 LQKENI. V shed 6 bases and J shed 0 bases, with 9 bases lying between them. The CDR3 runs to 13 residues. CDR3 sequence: CASSLGSSYEQYF. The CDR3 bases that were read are TGTGCCAGCTCCCTGGGCTCCTCCTACGAG.

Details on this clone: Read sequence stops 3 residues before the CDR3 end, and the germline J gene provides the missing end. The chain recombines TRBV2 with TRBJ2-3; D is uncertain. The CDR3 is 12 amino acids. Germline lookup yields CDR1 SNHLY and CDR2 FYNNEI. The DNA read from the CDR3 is TGTGCCAGCAGCTTAAAGGTTTTTCCG. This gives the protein CASSLKVFP. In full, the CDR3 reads CASSLKVFPQYF.

CDR3 DNA, as far as it was read: TGTGCCAGCAGTCACAGGGGGCTTGGGGCCAACGTC. This translates into CASSHRGLGANV. The whole CDR3 reads CASSHRGLGANVLTF. The V gene is TRBV6-2 or TRBV6-3, the J gene TRBJ2-6; 9 positions match TRBD1. The read terminates 3 residues before the CDR3 end, so the remaining end is supplied by the germline J gene. Germline CDR1 reads MNHEY; CDR2 reads SVGEGT. The CDR3 spans 15 residues. Trimming removed 5 bases from V and 3 bases from J; junction bases left unmatched: 2.

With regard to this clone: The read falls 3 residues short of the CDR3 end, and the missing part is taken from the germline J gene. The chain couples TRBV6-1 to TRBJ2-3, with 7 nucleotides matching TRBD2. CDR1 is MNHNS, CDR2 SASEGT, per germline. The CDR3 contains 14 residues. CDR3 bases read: TGTGCCAGCAGTGATCGGGACTACCTCGGCACG. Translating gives CASSDRDYLGT. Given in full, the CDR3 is CASSDRDYLGTQYF.

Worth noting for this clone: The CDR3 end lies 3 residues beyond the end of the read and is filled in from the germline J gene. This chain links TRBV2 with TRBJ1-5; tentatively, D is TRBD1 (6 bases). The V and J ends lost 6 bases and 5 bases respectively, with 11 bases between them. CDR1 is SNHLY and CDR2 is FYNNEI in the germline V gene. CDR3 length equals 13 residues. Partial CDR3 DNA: TGTGCCAGCAGGCGGGACACCGATCAGCCC. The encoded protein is CASRRDTDQP. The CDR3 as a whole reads CASRRDTDQPQHF.

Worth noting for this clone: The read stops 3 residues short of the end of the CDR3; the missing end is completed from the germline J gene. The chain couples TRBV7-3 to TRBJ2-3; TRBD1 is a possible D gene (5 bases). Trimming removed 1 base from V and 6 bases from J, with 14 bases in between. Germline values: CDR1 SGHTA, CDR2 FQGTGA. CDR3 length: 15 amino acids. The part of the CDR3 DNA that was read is TGTGCCAGCAGCTTAATGGCCAGGGAATTTGATACG. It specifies CASSLMAREFDT. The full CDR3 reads CASSLMAREFDTQYF. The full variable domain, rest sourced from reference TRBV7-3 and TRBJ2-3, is GAGVSQTPSNKVTEKGKYVELRCDPISGHTALYWYRQSLGQGPEFLIYFQGTGAADDSGLPNDRFFAVRPEGSVSTLKIQRTERGDSAVYLCASSLMAREFDTQYFGPGTRLTVL.

CDR3 DNA (partial): TGTGCCAGCAGTGAAGCCACGACAGGGGCTCAGCCG. It codes for CASSEATTGAQP. The full CDR3 reads CASSEATTGAQPQYF. This chain connects TRBV6-1 to TRBJ2-3, with TRBD1 identical over 8 bases. The observed sequence ends 3 residues before the CDR3 terminus, with the missing tail filled in from the germline J gene. The CDR3 loop spans 15 amino acids. Germline V gives CDR1 MNHNS, CDR2 SASEGT.

CDR3 loop: CASSLMGPGTEAFF. Partial CDR3 DNA: TGTGCCAGCAGCTTAATGGGGCCGGGCACTGAA. The V gene is TRBV7-3, the J gene TRBJ1-1; D is perhaps TRBD1 (5 bases). The read halts 3 residues ahead of the CDR3 end, with the missing end drawn from the germline J gene. The CDR3 runs to 14 residues. Trimming removed 1 base from V and 4 bases from J, with 10 bases in between. The germline CDR1 and CDR2 sequences are SGHTA and FQGTGA.

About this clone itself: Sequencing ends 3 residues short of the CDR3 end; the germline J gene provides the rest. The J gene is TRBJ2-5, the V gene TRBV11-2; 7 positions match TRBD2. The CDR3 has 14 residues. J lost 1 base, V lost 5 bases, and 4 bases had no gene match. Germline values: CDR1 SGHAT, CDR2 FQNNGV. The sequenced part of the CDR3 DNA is TGTGCCAGCAGCCCCCGGGGGGTCCAAGAGACC. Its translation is CASSPRGVQET. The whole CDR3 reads CASSPRGVQETQYF. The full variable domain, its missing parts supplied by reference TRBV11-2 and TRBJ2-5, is EAGVAQSPRYKIIEKRQSVAFWCNPISGHATLYWYQQILGQGPKLLIQFQNNGVVDDSQLPKDRFSAERLKGVDSTLKIQPAKLEDSAVYLCASSPRGVQETQYFGPGTRLLVL.

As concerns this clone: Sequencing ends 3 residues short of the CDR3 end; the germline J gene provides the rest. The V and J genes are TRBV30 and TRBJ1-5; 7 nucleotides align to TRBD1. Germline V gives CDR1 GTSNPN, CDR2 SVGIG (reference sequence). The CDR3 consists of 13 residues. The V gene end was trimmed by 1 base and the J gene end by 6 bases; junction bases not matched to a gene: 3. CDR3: CAWSATGSQPQHF. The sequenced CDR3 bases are TGTGCCTGGAGTGCGACAGGGTCTCAGCCC.

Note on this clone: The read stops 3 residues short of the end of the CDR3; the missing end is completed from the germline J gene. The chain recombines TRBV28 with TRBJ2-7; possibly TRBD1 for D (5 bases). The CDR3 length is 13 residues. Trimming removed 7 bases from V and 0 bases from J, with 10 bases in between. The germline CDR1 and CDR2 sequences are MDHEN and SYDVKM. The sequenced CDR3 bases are TGTGCCAGCACCCATCAGGGCTCCTACGAG. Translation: CASTHQGSYE. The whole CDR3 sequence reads CASTHQGSYEQYF.

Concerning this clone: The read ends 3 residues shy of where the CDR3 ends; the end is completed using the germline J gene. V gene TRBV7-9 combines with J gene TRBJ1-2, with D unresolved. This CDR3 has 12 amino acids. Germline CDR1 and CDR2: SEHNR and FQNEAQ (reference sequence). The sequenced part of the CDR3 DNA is TGTGCCAGCAGCTTTGTCGCCTACGAC. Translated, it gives CASSFVAYD. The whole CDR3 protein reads CASSFVAYDYTF.

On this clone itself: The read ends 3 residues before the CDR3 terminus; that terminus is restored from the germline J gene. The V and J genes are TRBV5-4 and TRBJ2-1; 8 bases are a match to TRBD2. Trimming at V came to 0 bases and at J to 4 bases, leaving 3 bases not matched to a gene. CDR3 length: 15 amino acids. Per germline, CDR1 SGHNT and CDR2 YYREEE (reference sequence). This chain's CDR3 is CASSLGLAGYNEQFF. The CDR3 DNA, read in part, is TGTGCCAGCAGCTTGGGGCTAGCGGGTTACAATGAG.

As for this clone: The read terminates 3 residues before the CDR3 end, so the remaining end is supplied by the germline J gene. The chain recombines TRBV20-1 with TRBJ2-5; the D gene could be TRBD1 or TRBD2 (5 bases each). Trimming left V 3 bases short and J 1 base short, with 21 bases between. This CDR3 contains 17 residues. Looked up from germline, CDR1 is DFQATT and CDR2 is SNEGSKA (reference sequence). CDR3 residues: CSARAQEGPRFQETQYF. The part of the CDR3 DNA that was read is TGCAGTGCTAGGGCTCAAGAGGGGCCAAGATTCCAAGAGACC.

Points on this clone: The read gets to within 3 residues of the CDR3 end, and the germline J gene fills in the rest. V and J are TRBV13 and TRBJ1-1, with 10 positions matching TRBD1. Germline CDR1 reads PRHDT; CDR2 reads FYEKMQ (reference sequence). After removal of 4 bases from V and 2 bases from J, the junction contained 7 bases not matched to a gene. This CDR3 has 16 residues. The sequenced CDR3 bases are TGTGCCAGCAGCTCACATGGGACAGGGGTTAACACTGAA. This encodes CASSSHGTGVNTE. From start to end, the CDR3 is CASSSHGTGVNTEAFF.

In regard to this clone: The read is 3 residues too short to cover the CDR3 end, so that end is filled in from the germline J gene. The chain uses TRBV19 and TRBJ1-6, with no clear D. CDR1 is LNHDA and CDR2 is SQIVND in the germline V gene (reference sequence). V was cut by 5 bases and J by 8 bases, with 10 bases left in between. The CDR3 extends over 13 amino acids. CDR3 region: CASSSSPDSPLHF. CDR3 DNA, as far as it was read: TGTGCCAGTAGTTCGTCCCCAGATTCACCC.

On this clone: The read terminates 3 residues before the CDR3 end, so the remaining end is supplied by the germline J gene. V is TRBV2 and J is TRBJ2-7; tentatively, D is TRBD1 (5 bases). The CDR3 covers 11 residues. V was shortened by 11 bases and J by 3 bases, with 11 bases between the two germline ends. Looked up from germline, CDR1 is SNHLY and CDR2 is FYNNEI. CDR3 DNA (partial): TGTGCCGGCACCGACAGCTACGAG. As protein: CAGTDSYE. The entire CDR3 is CAGTDSYEQYF.

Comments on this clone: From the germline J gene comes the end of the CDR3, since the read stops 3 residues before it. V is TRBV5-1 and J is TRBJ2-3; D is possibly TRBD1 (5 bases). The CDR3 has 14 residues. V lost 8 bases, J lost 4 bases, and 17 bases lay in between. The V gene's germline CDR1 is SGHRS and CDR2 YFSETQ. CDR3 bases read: TGCGCCAGTAGGACACCCCACGAGGCAGATACG. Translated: CASRTPHEADT. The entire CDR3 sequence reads CASRTPHEADTQYF.

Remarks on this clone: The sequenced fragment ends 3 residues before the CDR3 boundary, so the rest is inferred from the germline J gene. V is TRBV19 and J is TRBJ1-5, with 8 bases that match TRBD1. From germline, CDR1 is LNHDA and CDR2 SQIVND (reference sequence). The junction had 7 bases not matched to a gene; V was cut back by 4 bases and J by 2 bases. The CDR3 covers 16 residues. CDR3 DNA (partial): TGTGCCAGTAGTACGGACAGGGTCGCCGGCAATCAGCCC. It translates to CASSTDRVAGNQP. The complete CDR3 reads CASSTDRVAGNQPQHF.

The sequenced part of the CDR3 DNA is TGTGCCAGCAGACTTAGCGCTGCAGATACG. It specifies CASRLSAADT. The entire CDR3 protein reads CASRLSAADTQYF. The rearrangement uses TRBV28 and TRBJ2-3; D is perhaps TRBD2 (5 bases). The sequenced fragment ends 3 residues before the CDR3 boundary, so the rest is inferred from the germline J gene. Germline CDR1 reads MDHEN; CDR2 reads SYDVKM. The CDR3 covers 13 residues. Trimming took off 6 bases at V and 4 bases at J, with 11 bases between the two ends.

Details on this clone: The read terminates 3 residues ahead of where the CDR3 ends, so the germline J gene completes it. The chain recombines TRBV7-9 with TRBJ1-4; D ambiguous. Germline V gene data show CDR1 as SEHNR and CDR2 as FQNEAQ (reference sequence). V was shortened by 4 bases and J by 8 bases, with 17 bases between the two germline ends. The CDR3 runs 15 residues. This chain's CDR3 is CASSSGGEAGEKLFF. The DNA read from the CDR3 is TGTGCCAGCAGCTCCGGAGGAGAGGCGGGAGAAAAA.

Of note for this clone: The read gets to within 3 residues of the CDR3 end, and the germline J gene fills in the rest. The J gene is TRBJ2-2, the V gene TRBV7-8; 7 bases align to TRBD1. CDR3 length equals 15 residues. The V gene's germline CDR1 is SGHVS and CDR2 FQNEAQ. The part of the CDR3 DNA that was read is TGTGCCAGCAGCTTAGTGACAGGGTTTAATTCACCG. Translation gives CASSLVTGFNSP. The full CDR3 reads CASSLVTGFNSPLFF.